These 22 T cell receptor beta chains were sequenced from one sample in a study of cytomegalovirus exposure and HLA in healthy donors. The PCR made use of 60 Vbeta and 13 Jbeta primers. TCRdb's table, derived via immunoSEQ multiplex PCR, lists solely in-frame clones and lacks some. The table records over 150,000 clones, 77% of them present only once. Sequenced input: PBMCs. The receptors derive from a woman younger than 45 in good health and CMV-seropositive.

The J gene is TRBJ2-1, the V gene TRBV29-1; 7 bases match TRBD2. In germline, CDR1 is SQVTM, CDR2 ANQGSEA. V was pared by 3 bases and J by 11 bases, with 7 bases of the junction left unmatched. The CDR3 spans 12 residues. The CDR3 coding sequence is TGCAGCGTTGATGGGCGGGAGAGTAAGCAGTTCTTC. It encodes CSVDGRESKQFF.

This chain joins TRBV28 and TRBJ2-5; no firm D call. The CDR3 is 15 amino acids. CDR1 and CDR2 from the germline V gene are MDHEN and SYDVKM. The V and J ends lost 5 bases and 5 bases respectively, with 18 bases between them. CDR3: CASSTYVTSRETQYF. CDR3 nucleotides: TGTGCCAGCAGTACCTATGTAACCTCTAGGGAGACCCAGTACTTC.

The chain has TRBV2 and TRBJ2-5; D is undetermined. The germline CDR1 and CDR2 sequences are SNHLY and FYNNEI. Between the trimmed V and J ends, which lost 0 bases and 1 base, there was a span of 9 bases. This CDR3 contains 15 residues. The chain's CDR3 is CASSEARNLQETQYF. The CDR3 DNA follows: TGTGCCAGCAGTGAAGCGCGCAACCTCCAAGAGACCCAGTACTTC.

The chain employs TRBV11-3 and TRBJ2-5; 16 nucleotides agree with TRBD2. The CDR3 has 17 residues. V trimming: 5 bases; J trimming: 4 bases; junction bases outside the gene matches: 7. Germline V gives CDR1 SGHNT, CDR2 YENEEA. DNA of the CDR3: TGTGCCAGCAGCCCTGGGACTAGCGGGAGGGTCGGAGAGACCCAGTACTTC. Amino acid sequence: CASSPGTSGRVGETQYF.

The chain recombines TRBV29-1 with TRBJ2-1, with D possibly TRBD1 on 7 matching bases. V dropped 7 bases and J dropped 0 bases, with 13 bases sitting between them. Germline V gene sequence: CDR1 SQVTM, CDR2 ANQGSEA. The CDR3 has 14 residues. This CDR3 reads CSASGGGSYNEQFF. CDR3 coding DNA: TGCAGCGCTTCAGGGGGAGGCTCCTACAATGAGCAGTTCTTC.

This chain uses TRBV6-1 with TRBJ1-2; TRBD1 might be the D (5 bases). This CDR3 comprises 16 residues. Germline V lookup: CDR1 MNHNS, CDR2 SASEGT. V lost 1 base to trimming and J lost 2 bases, with 14 bases between them. CDR3 region: CASSEEGGQGNYGYTF. The CDR3 bases are TGTGCCAGCAGTGAAGAAGGTGGGCAGGGAAACTATGGCTACACCTTC.

This clone was seen many times. This chain connects TRBV4-3 to TRBJ2-3; 7 nucleotides match TRBD2. The junction had 5 bases not matched to a gene; V was cut back by 0 bases and J by 2 bases. The CDR3 length is 16 residues. CDR1 is LGHNA and CDR2 is YSLEER in the germline V gene. CDR3 loop: CASSQDRSGNTDTQYF. In DNA form, the CDR3 reads TGCGCCAGCAGCCAAGATAGAAGCGGGAACACAGATACGCAGTATTTT.

V usage is TRBV10-2 and J usage is TRBJ1-1, with 7 bases that match TRBD1. V gave up 4 bases and J gave up 1 base; unmatched junction bases: 3. Germline loops: CDR1 WSHSY, CDR2 SAAADI. The CDR3 totals 14 residues. The DNA of the CDR3 is TGCGCCAGCAGTGGACAGGGAGGGAACACTGAAGCTTTCTTT. This translates into CASSGQGGNTEAFF.

The DNA for the CDR3 is TGTGCCAGCAGCTTTGAACGGGACACCGGGGAGCTGTTTTTT. Protein sequence: CASSFERDTGELFF. V is TRBV11-3 and J is TRBJ2-2, with D unresolved. Trimming pared 3 bases from V and 3 bases from J, leaving 8 bases between. Germline V gives CDR1 SGHNT, CDR2 YENEEA. This CDR3 is built from 14 residues.

The genes are TRBV5-1 and TRBJ2-2; 10 bases are a match to TRBD1. Germline values: CDR1 SGHRS, CDR2 YFSETQ. The V segment lost 3 bases and the J segment 4 bases; nucleotides outside the gene matches: 3. The CDR3 covers 15 residues. This chain's CDR3 is CASSYRDRGTGELFF. The CDR3 coding sequence is TGCGCCAGCAGCTACCGGGACAGGGGCACCGGGGAGCTGTTTTTT.

The gene calls are TRBV4-3 and TRBJ1-3; TRBD1 agrees at 9 bases. Germline values: CDR1 LGHNA, CDR2 YSLEER. The V and J ends lost 2 bases and 0 bases, in that order; junction bases with no gene match: 5. The CDR3 is 17 amino acids. CDR3 protein: CASSQSGQGISGNTIYF. The CDR3 nucleotides read TGCGCCAGCAGCCAATCCGGACAGGGGATCTCTGGAAACACCATATATTTT.

This clone has only one observation. The chain combines TRBV5-1 with TRBJ2-1, with TRBD2 as a possible D gene (5 bases). Germline V CDR1 and CDR2: SGHRS, YFSETQ. The CDR3 consists of 14 residues. The V end was cut by 1 base, the J end by 7 bases, with 12 bases between. CDR3 bases: TGCGCCAGCAGCTTGAATACGGACTGGAATGAGCAGTTCTTC. Translating it yields CASSLNTDWNEQFF.

This clone was seen a single time. CDR3 in DNA: TGTGCCAGCAGTTCCTCAACTAGCGGAAACAATGAGCAGTTCTTC. Protein sequence: CASSSSTSGNNEQFF. The chain has TRBV27 and TRBJ2-1; 8 bases map to TRBD2. The CDR3 contains 15 residues. Germline CDR1 reads MNHEY; CDR2 reads SMNVEV (reference sequence). After removal of 4 bases from V and 5 bases from J, the junction contained 7 bases not matched to a gene.

With regard to this clone: This sample includes further DNA sequences coding for the same CDR3. V usage is TRBV5-1 and J usage is TRBJ2-1; 11 nucleotides agree with TRBD2. This CDR3 is built from 15 residues. The V gene's germline CDR1 is SGHRS and CDR2 YFSETQ. The ends lost 4 bases at V and 4 bases at J; junction bases unmatched: 4. CDR3 protein: CASSLTSGTYNEQFF. DNA for the CDR3: TGCGCCAGCAGCCTGACTAGCGGGACGTACAATGAGCAGTTCTTC.

The chain uses TRBV13 and TRBJ2-1; D may be TRBD2 (6 bases). The CDR3 loop spans 17 amino acids. V was cut by 3 bases and J by 2 bases, with 17 bases left in between. Germline V gene data show CDR1 as PRHDT and CDR2 as FYEKMQ (reference sequence). CDR3 residues: CASSLYTGGTPYNEQFF. CDR3 nucleotides: TGTGCCAGCAGCTTGTACACAGGCGGGACCCCCTACAATGAGCAGTTCTTC.

The chain couples TRBV5-1 to TRBJ1-3; D unclear. CDR1 is SGHRS, CDR2 YFSETQ, per germline. This CDR3 spans 14 amino acids. The ends were cut back, 4 bases at V and 0 bases at J, with 8 bases in the middle. The CDR3 nucleotides read TGCGCCAGCAGCGATACGGGCTCTGGAAACACCATATATTTT. Its translation: CASSDTGSGNTIYF.

This rearrangement joins TRBV15 to TRBJ2-1; 8 nucleotides line up with TRBD1. V lost 1 base, J lost 8 bases, and 7 bases stayed unmatched. Germline V lookup: CDR1 LNHNV, CDR2 YYDKDF (reference sequence). The CDR3 is made up of 15 amino acids. The CDR3 region has the DNA TGTGCCACCAGCAGAGGGACTGCAGGGGGCCATGAGCAGTTCTTC. This translates into CATSRGTAGGHEQFF.

This sequence joins TRBV18 and TRBJ2-1; 8 bases are shared with TRBD2. The germline V gene has CDR1 KGHSH and CDR2 LQKENI. This CDR3 region has 13 residues. V lost 6 bases, J lost 6 bases, and 4 bases stayed unmatched. This CDR3 is CASSETSVNEQFF. For the CDR3, the DNA is TGTGCCAGCTCGGAGACTAGCGTCAATGAGCAGTTCTTC.

The chain recombines TRBV9 with TRBJ2-3, with 15 bases lining up with TRBD2. This CDR3 contains 16 residues. The V gene end was trimmed by 4 bases and the J gene end by 5 bases; junction bases not matched to a gene: 5. Germline V gene sequence: CDR1 SGDLS, CDR2 YYNGEE. CDR3 sequence reads: CASSTGLAGGRDTQYF. Here the CDR3 DNA reads TGTGCCAGCAGCACCGGACTAGCGGGAGGGCGAGATACGCAGTATTTT.

The chain links TRBV2 to TRBJ2-7; D not resolved. This CDR3 region has 12 residues. V shed 4 bases and J shed 9 bases, with 13 bases lying between them. The germline CDR1 and CDR2 sequences are SNHLY and FYNNEI. The CDR3 nucleotides read TGTGCCAGCAGTGCCTCGCCTCCGGGGCAGTACTTC. Translated, it gives CASSASPPGQYF.

This rearrangement joins TRBV28 to TRBJ2-5; possibly TRBD2 for D (6 bases). From germline, CDR1 is MDHEN and CDR2 SYDVKM. The CDR3 contains 14 residues. V gave up 5 bases and J gave up 2 bases, with 12 bases separating them. CDR3 in amino acids: CASSVLGGQETQYF. For the CDR3, the DNA is TGTGCCAGCAGTGTGTTGGGGGGTCAAGAGACCCAGTACTTC.

The chain recombines TRBV19 with TRBJ2-7, with D perhaps matching TRBD1 (6 bases). The CDR3 spans 13 residues. The germline gives CDR1 LNHDA, CDR2 SQIVND (reference sequence). The V end was cut by 6 bases, the J end by 3 bases, with 12 bases between. CDR3 nucleotide sequence: TGTGCCAGTAGAAACCAGGGGCTCTACGAGCAGTACTTC. Amino acids: CASRNQGLYEQYF.